This is a list of T cell receptor beta chains from one sample in a study of shared clonotypes between healthy human individuals. Sequencing was performed with immunoSEQ multiplex PCR; in TCRdb, only in-frame clones are kept and a portion is missing. The sample holds about 600,000 clones, roughly 95% seen once. The sample consisted of naive CD8+ T cells sorted from blood. These receptors were collected from a young woman in good health. The CDR3 runs from the conserved cysteine through the conserved F or W. The D gene is left open where the match is weak.

.,TRBV27,TRBJ2-2,CASSLIIGSGELFF
.,TRBV15,TRBJ2-5,CATSDLMGWGQETQYF
.,TRBV29-1,TRBJ2-3,CSVEGGQGRTDTQYF
TRBD1,TRBV9,TRBJ1-3,CASSAGGLGNTIYF
.,TRBV5-1,TRBJ2-1,CASSLLGVNEQFF
.,TRBV10-2,TRBJ1-2,CASSEVNPLRGYGYTF
.,TRBV7-6,TRBJ1-2,CASSLTTDLYGYTF
.,TRBV5-4,TRBJ2-3,CASSDSETSSTDTQYF
.,TRBV14,TRBJ1-2,CASSQERHTVGYTF
.,TRBV28,TRBJ2-7,CASSNFYEQYF
.,TRBV27,TRBJ1-5,CASNTGNQPQHF
TRBD1,TRBV27,TRBJ1-2,CASSEINAQGRNYGYTF
TRBD2,TRBV5-1,TRBJ2-7,CASSLEGGSSYEQYF
.,TRBV7-6,TRBJ1-6,CASSQDFNNNSPLHF
.,TRBV5-1,TRBJ1-6,CASSLAGGNSPLHF
TRBD1,TRBV29-1,TRBJ2-7,CSVGQAHYEQYF
.,TRBV27,TRBJ2-1,CASSPLGGSYNEQFF
.,TRBV30,TRBJ2-1,CAWSYGGAYNEQFF
.,TRBV6-5,TRBJ1-2,CASSYSEGVGYTF
TRBD2,TRBV4-1,TRBJ2-7,CASRGTSVDYEQYF
TRBD2,TRBV5-1,TRBJ2-1,CASSLDGGGRNEQFF
.,TRBV27,TRBJ2-1,CASSFSLENEQFF
.,TRBV25-1,TRBJ1-4,CASSELFGGQGEKLFF
.,TRBV27,TRBJ2-1,CASRSGNEQFF
.,TRBV7-2,TRBJ1-4,CASSFQKPNEKLFF
.,TRBV28,TRBJ2-3,CASSSSAGHTDTQYF
TRBD2,TRBV30,TRBJ2-2,CAWTTSGPGELFF
TRBD2,TRBV5-6,TRBJ2-7,CASSPGTSLYEQYF
.,TRBV4-1,TRBJ2-2,CASSQDLFTGELFF
.,TRBV5-6,TRBJ2-1,CASSLVGIYNEQFF
TRBD1,TRBV30,TRBJ1-2,CAWSETGIGGYTF
.,TRBV28,TRBJ2-2,CASSFVGRDTGELFF
.,TRBV9,TRBJ2-3,CASSPPRGDTQYF
.,TRBV5-6,TRBJ2-7,CASSVDRTSLYEQYF
TRBD1,TRBV27,TRBJ2-1,CASSFFWTGGDEQFF
.,TRBV28,TRBJ2-1,CAASRSYNEQFF
.,TRBV28,TRBJ1-1,CASSSTLDGSTEAFF
TRBD1,TRBV2,TRBJ2-1,CASSSGQGVRNEQFF
TRBD2,TRBV2,TRBJ2-1,CANLRQREYVDEQFF
TRBD2,TRBV5-4,TRBJ2-5,CASSLGSSGMTGETQYF
.,TRBV2,TRBJ2-3,CASRPPDGWQYF
.,TRBV7-6,TRBJ1-4,CASSPGSGPLATNEKLFF
TRBD2,TRBV27,TRBJ2-1,CASRVLGTSGSSEQFF
.,TRBV27,TRBJ2-7,CASSIRQDGGEQYF
.,TRBV5-6,TRBJ1-1,CASSLTLGDTEAFF
TRBD2,TRBV13,TRBJ2-3,CASSDTGGLAGDRGTDTQYF
TRBD2,TRBV6-6,TRBJ2-2,CASGQPGLVNTGELFF